The 14 T cell receptor beta chains reported below all come from one sample, sequenced in a study of CD8 T cells in ankylosing spondylitis. These TCRs' antigens remain unknown. Using its own MiXCR run on the 5' RACE reads, TCRdb lists one record per CDR3 protein. The sample shows roughly 350,000 distinct CDR3 sequences, 7.5% to 9% of them seen only once. Study outcomes and limitations: What seemed typical of ankylosing spondylitis blood was a TCR beta motif built from about eight highly homologous variants.

Sequenced input: blood, either unsorted or a sorted T cell fraction (not recorded which). The receptor set was obtained from a male donor with ankylosing spondylitis.

There are a few counts of this clonotype. V and J are TRBV19 and TRBJ2-2, with D possibly being TRBD1 (5 bases). This CDR3 comprises 14 residues. Trimming stripped 4 bases from V and 3 bases from J, with 9 bases between. Looked up from germline, CDR1 is LNHDA and CDR2 is SQIVND (reference sequence). The DNA of the CDR3 is TGTGCCAGTAGTACGAGACAGTACACCGGGGAGCTGTTTTTT. Encoded protein: CASSTRQYTGELFF.

The chain carries TRBV6-1 and TRBJ2-1; weak D call: TRBD1 (6 bases). The CDR3 loop spans 15 amino acids. Trimming removed 6 bases from V and 1 base from J, with 13 bases in between. CDR1 and CDR2 (germline): MNHNS, SASEGT. The CDR3 DNA is TGTGCCAGCAGGTCCGGGACACATTCCTACAATGAGCAGTTCTTC. Translation: CASRSGTHSYNEQFF.

This clonotype was counted a few times. The chain recombines TRBV11-2 with TRBJ2-3, with D unresolved. V lost 5 bases and J 8 bases, leaving 23 bases between the germline ends. Germline loops: CDR1 SGHAT, CDR2 FQNNGV. CDR3 length: 16 residues. The CDR3 spells CASSRPFDRERVTQYF. The DNA of the CDR3 is TGTGCCAGCAGCCGTCCTTTTGATAGGGAAAGGGTTACGCAGTATTTT.

In this sample, this clonotype turned up a few times. The CDR3 loop is CASSLWEGEYNEQFF. The CDR3 DNA sequence: TGTGCCAGCAGTTTATGGGAGGGGGAGTACAATGAGCAGTTCTTC. The chain combines TRBV28 with TRBJ2-1; D tentatively fits TRBD1 or TRBD2 (6 bases each). Germline assignment: CDR1 MDHEN and CDR2 SYDVKM. CDR3 length: 15 residues. Trimming removed 0 bases at V and 4 bases at J, with 10 bases between. Together with reference TRBV28 and TRBJ2-1, the CDR3 gives the full variable domain: DVKVTQSSRYLVKRTGEKVFLECVQDMDHENMFWYRQDPGLGLRLIYFSYDVKMKEKGDIPEGYSVSREKKERFSLILESASTNQTSMYLCASSLWEGEYNEQFFGPGTRLTVL.

As regards this clonotype: This may be a read error: a much more frequent sequence differs by one nucleotide. The J gene is TRBJ2-5, the V gene TRBV29-1, with 8 nucleotides matching TRBD1. J gave up 4 bases and V 6 bases, and 13 bases lay outside the gene matches. Germline V gene sequence: CDR1 SQVTM, CDR2 ANQGSEA. CDR3 length: 15 residues. The CDR3 nucleotides read TGCAGCGTCCCCCGAGGGCACCAGGGGGCAGAGACCCAGTACTTC. It codes for CSVPRGHQGAETQYF. The whole variable domain, filled in from reference TRBV29-1 and TRBJ2-5, reads SAVISQKPSRDICQRGTSLTIQCQVDSQVTMMFWYRQQPGQSLTLIATANQGSEATYESGFVIDKFPISRPNLTFSTLTVSNMSPEDSSIYLCSVPRGHQGAETQYFGPGTRLLVL.

This clonotype was seen more than once but under ten times. The chain combines TRBV5-1 with TRBJ2-3; TRBD1 matches 11 bases. The CDR3 extends over 15 amino acids. CDR1 and CDR2 from the germline V gene are SGHRS and YFSETQ. Losses at the gene ends were 4 bases for V and 4 bases for J; bases not matched to a gene: 5. The DNA of the CDR3 is TGCGCCAGCAGCCCCGGACAGGGGGCACCAGATACGCAGTATTTT. This sequence encodes CASSPGQGAPDTQYF.

This clonotype showed up many times. The CDR3 DNA is TGCGCCAGCAGCCCCGACTTCACCGGGGAGCTGTTTTTT. Encoded protein: CASSPDFTGELFF. The chain couples TRBV5-1 to TRBJ2-2, with no clear D. This CDR3 has 13 amino acids. Germline V gene sequence: CDR1 SGHRS, CDR2 YFSETQ. V gave up 4 bases and J gave up 4 bases, with 8 bases separating them. Full variable domain (remainder filled in from reference TRBV5-1 and TRBJ2-2): KAGVTQTPRYLIKTRGQQVTLSCSPISGHRSVSWYQQTPGQGLQFLFEYFSETQRNKGNFPGRFSGRQFSNSRSEMNVSTLELGDSALYLCASSPDFTGELFFGEGSRLTVL.

At least ten counts were recorded for this clonotype. This chain uses TRBV29-1 with TRBJ2-3, with 11 bases matching TRBD2. The trim removed 6 bases at V and 5 bases at J, leaving 10 bases unmatched. The CDR3 consists of 15 residues. Germline V gene sequence: CDR1 SQVTM, CDR2 ANQGSEA. CDR3 protein: CSVENSGRAKDTQYF. Here the CDR3 DNA reads TGCAGCGTAGAGAATAGCGGGAGGGCCAAAGATACGCAGTATTTT.

This clonotype has just a few counts. V and J are TRBV2 and TRBJ2-7; 7 nucleotides line up with TRBD1. V trimming: 5 bases; J trimming: 4 bases; junction bases outside the gene matches: 14. Per the germline V gene, CDR1 is SNHLY and CDR2 is FYNNEI. This CDR3 spans 16 amino acids. CDR3 sequence: CASSIDRDPFPYEQYF. The CDR3 region has the DNA TGTGCCAGCAGTATAGACAGGGACCCCTTCCCTTACGAGCAGTACTTC.

The rearrangement joins TRBV6-1 to TRBJ2-7; D possibly corresponds to TRBD2 (6 bases). This CDR3 is 14 amino acids long. The germline V gene has CDR1 MNHNS and CDR2 SASEGT. V lost 4 bases, J lost 0 bases, and 10 bases lay in between. In nucleotides, the CDR3 is TGTGCCAGCAGTGTCGTAGCGGACTCCTACGAGCAGTACTTC. It is translated as CASSVVADSYEQYF.

This clonotype was picked up many times. This chain links TRBV12-3 or TRBV12-4 with TRBJ1-1, with TRBD1 matching over 8 bases. V gave up 5 bases and J gave up 11 bases; unmatched junction bases: 4. The CDR3 spans 11 residues. CDR3 residues: CASSHRGYAFF. The CDR3 DNA reads TGTGCCAGCAGTCACAGGGGGTATGCTTTCTTT.

This clonotype has at least ten counts. The V call is TRBV29-1, the J call TRBJ2-1; D ambiguous. This CDR3 contains 14 residues. V dropped 6 bases and J dropped 1 base, with 13 bases sitting between them. CDR1 and CDR2 (germline): SQVTM, ANQGSEA. The CDR3 DNA reads TGCAGCGTCGCGGCCCTAGGGTCCTACAATGAGCAGTTCTTC. Protein product: CSVAALGSYNEQFF.

This clonotype was seen a few times. The CDR3 bases are TGTGCCTGGAGTTCGCTAGCGGGAGACGAGCAGTACTTC. Protein product: CAWSSLAGDEQYF. This chain joins TRBV30 and TRBJ2-7; 10 nucleotides align to TRBD2. Germline V gives CDR1 GTSNPN, CDR2 SVGIG (reference sequence). This CDR3 comprises 13 residues. J lost 5 bases, V lost 2 bases, and 3 bases had no gene match.

This clonotype has a handful of counts. The CDR3 region is CAWSVQVAGTEAFF. CDR3 nucleotides: TGTGCCTGGAGTGTACAGGTAGCTGGCACTGAAGCTTTCTTT. The V and J genes are TRBV30 and TRBJ1-1; D may be TRBD1 (5 bases). V was cut by 0 bases and J by 4 bases, with 12 bases left in between. Germline V gene lookup returns CDR1 GTSNPN and CDR2 SVGIG (reference sequence). The CDR3 runs to 14 residues. Full variable domain (remainder filled in from reference TRBV30 and TRBJ1-1): SQTIHQWPATLVQPVGSPLSLECTVEGTSNPNLYWYRQAAGRGLQLLFYSVGIGQISSEVPQNLSASRPQDRQFILSSKKLLLSDSGFYLCAWSVQVAGTEAFFGQGTRLTVV.